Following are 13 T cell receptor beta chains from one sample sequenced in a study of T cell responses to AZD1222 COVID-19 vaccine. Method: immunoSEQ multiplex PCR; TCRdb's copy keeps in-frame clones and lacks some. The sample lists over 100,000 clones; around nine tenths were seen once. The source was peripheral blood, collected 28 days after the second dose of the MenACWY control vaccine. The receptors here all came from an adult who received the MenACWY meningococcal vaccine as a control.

Written as DNA, the CDR3 is TGTGCCAGCCGACTAGTGGGGAGGGTTGAGCAGTTCTTC. Protein product: CASRLVGRVEQFF. The chain links TRBV2 to TRBJ2-1; 7 bases fit TRBD2. The CDR3 spans 13 residues. V shed 8 bases and J 9 bases; nucleotides not matched to a gene: 10. Germline-derived CDR1 and CDR2 are SNHLY and FYNNEI.

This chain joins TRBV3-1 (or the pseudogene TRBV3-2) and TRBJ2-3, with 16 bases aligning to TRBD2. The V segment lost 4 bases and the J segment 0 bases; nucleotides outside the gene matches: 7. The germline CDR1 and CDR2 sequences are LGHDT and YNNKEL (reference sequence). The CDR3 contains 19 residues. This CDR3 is CASSRVGTSGGGSTDTQYF. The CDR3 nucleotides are TGTGCCAGCAGCCGAGTTGGGACTAGCGGGGGGGGTAGCACAGATACGCAGTATTTT.

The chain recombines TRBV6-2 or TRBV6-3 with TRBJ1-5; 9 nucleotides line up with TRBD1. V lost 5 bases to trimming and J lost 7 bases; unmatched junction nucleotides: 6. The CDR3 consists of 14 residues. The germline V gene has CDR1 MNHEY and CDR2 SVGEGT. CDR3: CASSTGGIGQPQHF. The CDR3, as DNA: TGTGCCAGCAGTACAGGGGGCATAGGGCAGCCCCAGCATTTT.

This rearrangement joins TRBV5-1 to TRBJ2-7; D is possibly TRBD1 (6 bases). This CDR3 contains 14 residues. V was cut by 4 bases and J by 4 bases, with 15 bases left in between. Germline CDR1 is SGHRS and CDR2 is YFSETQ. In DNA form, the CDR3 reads TGCGCCAGCAGCCCGACAGGCCTACTTTACGAGCAGTACTTC. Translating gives CASSPTGLLYEQYF.

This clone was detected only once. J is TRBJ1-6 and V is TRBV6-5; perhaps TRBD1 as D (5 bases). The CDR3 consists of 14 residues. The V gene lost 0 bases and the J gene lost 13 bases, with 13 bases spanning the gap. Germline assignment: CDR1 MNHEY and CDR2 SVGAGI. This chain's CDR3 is CASSYSTDRGPLHF. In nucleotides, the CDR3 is TGTGCCAGCAGTTACTCTACGGATCGGGGGCCCCTCCACTTT.

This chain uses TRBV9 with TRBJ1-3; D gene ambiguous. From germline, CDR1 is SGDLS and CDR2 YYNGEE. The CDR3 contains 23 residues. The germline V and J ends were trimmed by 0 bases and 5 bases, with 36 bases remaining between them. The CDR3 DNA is TGTGCCAGCAGCGTAGAAAAAGACACAGCCCCCGCTCCGGGGTCGGTACTCAGAAACACCATATATTTT. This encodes CASSVEKDTAPAPGSVLRNTIYF.

CDR3 coding DNA: TGTGCCAGCAGCCAAAGGAGGGCCGTAGACACCATATATTTT. Translated, it gives CASSQRRAVDTIYF. The rearrangement uses TRBV3-1 (or the pseudogene TRBV3-2) and TRBJ1-3; D remains unclear. CDR1 is LGHDT and CDR2 is YNNKEL in the germline V gene (reference sequence). This CDR3 region has 14 residues. The V and J ends lost 2 bases and 8 bases respectively, with 13 bases between them.

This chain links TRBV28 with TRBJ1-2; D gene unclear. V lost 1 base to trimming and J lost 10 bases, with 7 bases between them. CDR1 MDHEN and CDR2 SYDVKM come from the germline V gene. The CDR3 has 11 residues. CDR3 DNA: TGTGCCAGCAGTTTATCCCGGGTCTACACCTTC. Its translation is CASSLSRVYTF.

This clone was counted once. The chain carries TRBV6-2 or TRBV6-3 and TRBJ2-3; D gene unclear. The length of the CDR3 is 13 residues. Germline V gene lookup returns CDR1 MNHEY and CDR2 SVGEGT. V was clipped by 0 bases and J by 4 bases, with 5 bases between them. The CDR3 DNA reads TGTGCCAGCAGTTACTCGAACCCAGATACGCAGTATTTT. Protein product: CASSYSNPDTQYF.

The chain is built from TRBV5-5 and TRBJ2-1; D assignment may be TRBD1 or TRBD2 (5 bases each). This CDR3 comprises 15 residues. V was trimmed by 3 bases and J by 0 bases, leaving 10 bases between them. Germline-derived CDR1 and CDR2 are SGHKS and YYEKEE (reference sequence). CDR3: CASSSGPSSYNEQFF. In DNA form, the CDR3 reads TGTGCCAGCAGCTCGGGACCGAGCTCCTACAATGAGCAGTTCTTC.

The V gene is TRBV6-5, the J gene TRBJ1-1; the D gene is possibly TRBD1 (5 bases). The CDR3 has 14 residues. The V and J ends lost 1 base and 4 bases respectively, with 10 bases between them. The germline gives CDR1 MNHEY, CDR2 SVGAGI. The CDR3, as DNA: TGTGCCAGCAGTTACTTTCCGGGGGGCACTGAAGCTTTCTTT. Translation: CASSYFPGGTEAFF.

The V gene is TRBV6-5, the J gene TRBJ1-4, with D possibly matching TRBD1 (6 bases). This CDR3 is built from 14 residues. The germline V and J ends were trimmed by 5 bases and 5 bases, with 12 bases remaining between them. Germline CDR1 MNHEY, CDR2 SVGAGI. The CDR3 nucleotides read TGTGCCAGCAGTAAACGGGACACCAATGAAAAACTGTTTTTT. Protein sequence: CASSKRDTNEKLFF.

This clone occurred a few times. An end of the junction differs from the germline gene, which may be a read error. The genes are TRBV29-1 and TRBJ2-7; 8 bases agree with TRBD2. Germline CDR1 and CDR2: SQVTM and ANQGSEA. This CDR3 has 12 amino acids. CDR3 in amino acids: CSIDGGGHEQYF. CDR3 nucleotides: TGCAGCATTGACGGGGGGGGCCACGAGCAGTACTTC.